These 28 T cell receptor beta chains share one sample of origin, sequenced in a study of blood T cell repertoires in COVID-19. Profiled with immunoSEQ multiplex PCR; TCRdb holds only in-frame clones, not every one. The sample carries under 75,000 clones, 88% recorded once. Input material: peripheral blood. Every receptor here comes from a human donor in a cohort sampled during active COVID-19.

V is TRBV9 and J is TRBJ2-5; 7 positions match TRBD2. The J segment lost 5 bases and the V segment lost 6 bases, leaving 10 bases of the junction unmatched. This CDR3 comprises 14 residues. The germline V gene encodes CDR1 SGDLS and CDR2 YYNGEE. This CDR3 reads CASNPGSGLETQYF. The DNA for the CDR3 is TGTGCCAGCAACCCGGGTAGCGGGCTGGAGACCCAGTACTTC.

V usage is TRBV7-2 and J usage is TRBJ2-3; 13 bases line up with TRBD2. The J segment lost 2 bases and the V segment lost 5 bases, leaving 4 bases of the junction unmatched. This CDR3 comprises 16 residues. From germline, CDR1 is SGHTA and CDR2 FQGNSA. Written as DNA, the CDR3 is TGTGCCAGCAGCCTCACTAGCGGGGGGGACACAGATACGCAGTATTTT. It yields the protein CASSLTSGGDTDTQYF.

Only a few counts were recorded for this clone. The chain links TRBV19 to TRBJ1-3; 7 nucleotides line up with TRBD1. The germline gives CDR1 LNHDA, CDR2 SQIVND (reference sequence). V shed 7 bases and J 5 bases; nucleotides not matched to a gene: 14. CDR3 size: 16 residues. For the CDR3, the DNA is TGTGCCAGTAACCCATCCCGGGACAGTGGACGAAACACCATATATTTT. It translates to CASNPSRDSGRNTIYF.

The CDR3 is CASSLARTVTFADTQYF. The CDR3, as DNA: TGTGCCAGCAGCTTAGCCCGGACAGTCACTTTCGCAGATACGCAGTATTTT. The V and J genes are TRBV11-2 and TRBJ2-3; a possible D gene is TRBD1 (6 bases). Deletions cut 1 base from V and 4 bases from J, with 18 bases between. The CDR3 runs to 17 residues. In germline, CDR1 is SGHAT, CDR2 FQNNGV.

The CDR3 DNA reads TGTGCCAGCAGGGGCCGCTATTCCGCCTACGAGCAGTACTTC. Translated: CASRGRYSAYEQYF. This chain links TRBV6-5 with TRBJ2-7; D gene uncertain. Germline loops: CDR1 MNHEY, CDR2 SVGAGI. The CDR3 spans 14 residues. V was cut by 6 bases and J by 2 bases, with 14 bases left in between.

The chain has TRBV6-4 and TRBJ1-1, with unresolved D. Germline V gene sequence: CDR1 MRHNA, CDR2 SNTAGT. This CDR3 contains 14 residues. Trimming took 6 bases from V and 1 from J, leaving 12 bases between them. The CDR3 reads CASRTARENTEAFF. The CDR3 nucleotides are TGTGCCAGCAGGACTGCGAGGGAGAACACTGAAGCTTTCTTT.

The rearrangement uses TRBV5-1 and TRBJ2-3; perhaps TRBD1 as D (6 bases). In germline, CDR1 is SGHRS, CDR2 YFSETQ. V lost 2 bases and J 0 bases, leaving 13 bases between the germline ends. The CDR3 is made up of 16 amino acids. The CDR3 spells CASSLGGRGSTDTQYF. The DNA of the CDR3 is TGCGCCAGCAGCTTAGGGGGAAGGGGGAGCACAGATACGCAGTATTTT.

DNA of the CDR3: TGCGCCAGCAGCTTGGCCGAGCCGGGGGTCTCTACCAACGCCGAGCAGTACTTC. Its translation: CASSLAEPGVSTNAEQYF. The rearrangement links TRBV5-1 to TRBJ2-7; D possibly corresponds to TRBD2 (6 bases). V lost 0 bases, J lost 6 bases, and 25 bases lay in between. Germline V gene lookup returns CDR1 SGHRS and CDR2 YFSETQ. The CDR3 is 18 amino acids.

In its sample, this clone was seen once. At one boundary the junction diverges from the germline segment, which might be a read error. This rearrangement joins TRBV28 to TRBJ2-3; no definite D call. The CDR3 loop spans 13 amino acids. The germline V gene has CDR1 MDHEN and CDR2 SYDVKM. In nucleotides, the CDR3 is TGTGTCAGCAGGAGTTCCAGCACAGATACGCAGTATTTT. Its protein product is CVSRSSSTDTQYF.

This clone appeared a single time. The J gene is TRBJ2-1, the V gene TRBV7-3, with TRBD2 identical over 13 bases. J lost 5 bases, V lost 5 bases, and 6 bases had no gene match. The CDR3 sequence is 16 residues long. Germline CDR1 reads SGHTA; CDR2 reads FQGTGA. Here the CDR3 DNA reads TGTGCCAGCAGCGAGACGGGACTAGCGGGAAACAATGAGCAGTTCTTC. Residues: CASSETGLAGNNEQFF.

J is TRBJ2-4 and V is TRBV28; 12 nucleotides align to TRBD2. V shed 2 bases and J 2 bases; nucleotides not matched to a gene: 13. The CDR3 is 20 residues long. Germline assignment: CDR1 MDHEN and CDR2 SYDVKM. CDR3 amino acids: CASSLGLAGGTFNTKNIQYF. In DNA, the CDR3 is TGTGCCAGCAGTTTAGGTCTAGCGGGAGGGACTTTTAATACCAAAAACATTCAGTACTTC. Supplemented by reference TRBV28 and TRBJ2-4, the full variable domain reads DVKVTQSSRYLVKRTGEKVFLECVQDMDHENMFWYRQDPGLGLRLIYFSYDVKMKEKGDIPEGYSVSREKKERFSLILESASTNQTSMYLCASSLGLAGGTFNTKNIQYFGAGTRLSVL.

This chain connects TRBV27 to TRBJ2-7; D is perhaps TRBD2 (6 bases). The CDR3 spans 17 residues. Germline V gene sequence: CDR1 MNHEY, CDR2 SMNVEV (reference sequence). V lost 6 bases to trimming and J lost 5 bases, with 26 bases between them. The CDR3 region is CASSQKLGGLQLHEQYF. CDR3 bases: TGTGCCAGCAGCCAAAAATTGGGGGGACTTCAGCTTCACGAGCAGTACTTC.

In DNA form, the CDR3 reads TGCAGCGTCCTCTCCGGACAGCACTCTGGAAACACCATATATTTT. Protein: CSVLSGQHSGNTIYF. The chain is built from TRBV29-1 and TRBJ1-3, with TRBD1 as a possible D gene (6 bases). Germline V gene sequence: CDR1 SQVTM, CDR2 ANQGSEA. The V end was cut by 6 bases, the J end by 0 bases, with 15 bases between. The CDR3 has 15 amino acids.

V gene TRBV28 combines with J gene TRBJ1-2, with TRBD1 matching over 9 bases. V lost 5 bases, J lost 4 bases, and 14 bases stayed unmatched. The CDR3 extends over 17 amino acids. In germline, CDR1 is MDHEN, CDR2 SYDVKM. The CDR3 reads CASSPPGTGFLGYGYTF. In DNA, the CDR3 is TGTGCCAGCAGTCCCCCTGGGACAGGGTTTTTGGGCTATGGCTACACCTTC.

The rearrangement joins TRBV3-1 (or the pseudogene TRBV3-2) to TRBJ2-1; 10 nucleotides agree with TRBD2. The CDR3 contains 15 residues. Germline V gives CDR1 LGHDT, CDR2 YNNKEL (reference sequence). Trimming at V came to 5 bases and at J to 5 bases, leaving 6 bases not matched to a gene. The chain's CDR3 is CASSSLAGGNNEQFF. CDR3 nucleotide sequence: TGTGCCAGCAGCTCTTTAGCGGGGGGCAACAATGAGCAGTTCTTC.

The chain uses TRBV6-6 and TRBJ2-7; TRBD1 might be the D (5 bases). This CDR3 has 14 residues. CDR1 and CDR2 from the germline V gene are MNHNY and SVGAGI (reference sequence). Trimming took off 0 bases at V and 3 bases at J, with 9 bases between the two ends. CDR3 region: CASSYSGRVYEQYF. The CDR3 DNA follows: TGTGCCAGCAGTTACTCTGGCAGGGTCTACGAGCAGTACTTC.

V and J are TRBV6-5 and TRBJ1-2; a weak D match, TRBD1 (5 bases). Trimming left V 8 bases short and J 5 bases short, with 21 bases between. Germline V lookup: CDR1 MNHEY, CDR2 SVGAGI. The CDR3 has 15 residues. The CDR3, as DNA: TGTGCCAGCGGATGGACACCCACTTTGGGGTATGGCTACACCTTC. Translating it yields CASGWTPTLGYGYTF.

This chain uses TRBV7-2 with TRBJ2-7, with 11 bases matching TRBD2. Germline assignment: CDR1 SGHTA and CDR2 FQGNSA. The CDR3 is made up of 18 amino acids. V lost 5 bases to trimming and J lost 4 bases; unmatched junction nucleotides: 16. CDR3 sequence: CASSGPTSGAQGRYEQYF. DNA of the CDR3: TGTGCCAGCAGCGGTCCGACTAGCGGGGCCCAGGGCAGGTACGAGCAGTACTTC.

V usage is TRBV3-1 (or the pseudogene TRBV3-2) and J usage is TRBJ1-2; no firm D call. V lost 1 base, J lost 4 bases, and 7 bases lay in between. This CDR3 contains 13 residues. Germline CDR1 reads LGHDT; CDR2 reads YNNKEL (reference sequence). The CDR3 region has the DNA TGTGCCAGCAGCCAAGGTTTACTCTATGGCTACACCTTC. Translating it yields CASSQGLLYGYTF.

The genes are TRBV28 and TRBJ1-5, with D possibly being TRBD1 (5 bases). Looked up from germline, CDR1 is MDHEN and CDR2 is SYDVKM. The CDR3 loop spans 18 amino acids. With 0 bases removed from V and 6 bases from J, the gap between germline ends came to 21 bases. CDR3 sequence (DNA): TGTGCCAGCAGTTTATGGGGACGGGGGGGTAGTCGAGGTCAGCCCCAGCATTTT. Amino acids: CASSLWGRGGSRGQPQHF.

The chain combines TRBV2 with TRBJ1-1, with D unresolved. The V and J ends lost 3 bases and 3 bases respectively, with 8 bases between them. Germline values: CDR1 SNHLY, CDR2 FYNNEI. The CDR3 contains 13 residues. The CDR3 bases are TGTGCCAGCAGTGAGCTCCAGGACACTGAAGCTTTCTTT. It codes for CASSELQDTEAFF.

This chain links TRBV30 with TRBJ1-2; D unclear. The CDR3 extends over 14 amino acids. V dropped 3 bases and J dropped 4 bases, with 15 bases sitting between them. CDR1 is GTSNPN, CDR2 SVGIG, per germline (reference sequence). DNA of the CDR3: TGTGCCTGGAGAAAGGCGGGGTTTTTCTATGGCTACACCTTC. Amino acid sequence: CAWRKAGFFYGYTF. Complete variable domain (other parts from reference TRBV30 and TRBJ1-2): SQTIHQWPATLVQPVGSPLSLECTVEGTSNPNLYWYRQAAGRGLQLLFYSVGIGQISSEVPQNLSASRPQDRQFILSSKKLLLSDSGFYLCAWRKAGFFYGYTFGSGTRLTVV.

The chain carries TRBV18 and TRBJ1-1; D not resolved. CDR1 and CDR2 (germline): KGHSH, LQKENI. V was clipped by 3 bases and J by 5 bases, with 16 bases between them. The CDR3 has 15 amino acids. The chain's CDR3 is CASSPPEGGWTEAFF. DNA of the CDR3: TGTGCCAGCTCACCCCCTGAGGGAGGGTGGACTGAAGCTTTCTTT.

Concerning this clone: A junction boundary mismatches the germline segment, possibly from a read error. The chain employs TRBV18 and TRBJ1-5, with 8 bases fitting TRBD1. Germline CDR1 and CDR2: KGHSH and LQKENI. CDR3 length: 15 amino acids. The CDR3 sequence is CASSPGTGGDQPQHF. CDR3 DNA sequence: TGTGCCAGCTCACCCGGGACAGGAGGGGATCAACCCCAGCATTTT.

The V gene is TRBV6-5, the J gene TRBJ1-1; TRBD1 matches at 8 bases. With V trimmed by 6 bases and J by 4 bases, 7 bases remained unmatched. The CDR3 spans 14 residues. The germline gives CDR1 MNHEY, CDR2 SVGAGI. The CDR3 is CASSLDRDSTEAFF. The CDR3 DNA is TGTGCCAGCAGCCTGGACAGGGATAGCACTGAAGCTTTCTTT.

The chain couples TRBV10-3 to TRBJ1-4; TRBD1 agrees at 8 bases. Germline CDR1 reads ENHRY; CDR2 reads SYGVKD. CDR3 length: 13 amino acids. V lost 8 bases and J lost 8; bases outside the gene matches: 7. The CDR3 protein is CAIGDRGGEKLFF. CDR3 nucleotide sequence: TGTGCCATCGGAGACAGGGGAGGCGAAAAACTGTTTTTT.

This chain joins TRBV2 and TRBJ1-2; 11 bases fit TRBD1. CDR3 length equals 14 residues. The germline CDR1 and CDR2 sequences are SNHLY and FYNNEI. J was trimmed by 5 bases and V by 6 bases; bases with no gene match: 5. CDR3 protein: CASRAGTGGYGYTF. The CDR3 DNA sequence: TGTGCCAGCAGAGCCGGGACAGGGGGGTATGGCTACACCTTC.

The J gene is TRBJ2-1, the V gene TRBV3-1 (or the pseudogene TRBV3-2), with D maybe TRBD2 (6 bases). The CDR3 sequence is 15 residues long. Germline CDR1 reads LGHDT; CDR2 reads YNNKEL (reference sequence). Trimming removed 3 bases at V and 1 base at J, with 10 bases between. In nucleotides, the CDR3 is TGTGCCAGCAGCCACGCGGGATTGTCCTACAATGAGCAGTTCTTC. As protein: CASSHAGLSYNEQFF.